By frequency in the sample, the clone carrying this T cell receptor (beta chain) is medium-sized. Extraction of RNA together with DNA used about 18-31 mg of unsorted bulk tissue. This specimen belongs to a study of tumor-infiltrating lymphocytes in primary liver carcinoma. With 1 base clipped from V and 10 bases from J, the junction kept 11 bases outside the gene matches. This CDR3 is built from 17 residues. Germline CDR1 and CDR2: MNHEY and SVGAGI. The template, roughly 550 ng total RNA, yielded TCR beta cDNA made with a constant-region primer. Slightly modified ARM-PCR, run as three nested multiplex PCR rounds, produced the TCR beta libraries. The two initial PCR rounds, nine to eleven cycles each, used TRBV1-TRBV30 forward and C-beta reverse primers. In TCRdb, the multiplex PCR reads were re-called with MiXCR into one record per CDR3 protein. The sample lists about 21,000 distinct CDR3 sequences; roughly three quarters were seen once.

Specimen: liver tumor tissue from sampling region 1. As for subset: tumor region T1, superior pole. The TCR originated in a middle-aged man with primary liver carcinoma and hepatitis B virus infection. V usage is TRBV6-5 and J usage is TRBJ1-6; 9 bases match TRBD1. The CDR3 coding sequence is TGTGCCAGCAGTTACTGGGGGACAGGGACAGTTGGCTCACCCCTCCACTTT. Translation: CASSYWGTGTVGSPLHF.